This entry describes one T cell receptor beta chain. Its antigen remains unidentified. These data originate in a study of cytotoxic CD8 clonotypes in ibrutinib-treated CLL. Findings and limits, study-wide: The study found public clonotypes uncommon, contracting or stable on treatment.

Assay used: immunoSEQ multiplex PCR; TCRdb lists only in-frame clones, some missing. The table includes 140,000 to 150,000 clones, about 76% detected once. The input for sequencing was PBMCs, taken after 24 months of ibrutinib treatment. This receptor was identified in a human donor with chronic lymphocytic leukemia.

The CDR3 region has the DNA TGCGCCAGCGCCCCGGTCTCCACAGATACGCAGTATTTT. It translates to CASAPVSTDTQYF. J is TRBJ2-3 and V is TRBV5-1; D gene uncertain. Trimming took off 7 bases at V and 2 bases at J, with 11 bases between the two ends. The CDR3 has 13 residues. Germline V CDR1 and CDR2: SGHRS, YFSETQ. The variable domain in full, completed from reference TRBV5-1 and TRBJ2-3, reads KAGVTQTPRYLIKTRGQQVTLSCSPISGHRSVSWYQQTPGQGLQFLFEYFSETQRNKGNFPGRFSGRQFSNSRSEMNVSTLELGDSALYLCASAPVSTDTQYFGPGTRLTVL.